This is a list of T cell receptor beta chains from one sample in a study of read filtering for tumor transcriptome and immune sequencing. TCRdb analysed the reads with MiXCR anew, one entry per CDR3 protein. Among about 58,000 distinct CDR3 sequences listed, around 12% were seen once. The material sequenced was a population of CD138-negative cells sorted from bone marrow. The receptors derive from a donor at least 40 years old with multiple myeloma. Each CDR3 is given with its conserved first and last residue. A D gene is named only where the DNA matches it firmly. Clone size is not always given. Where it is, it says once, few, many or a class for expanded clones.

cdr3_nt: TGTGCCAGCAGCATGGATGCGGACACTGAAGCTTTCTTT
cdr3_aa: CASSMDADTEAFF
v_call: TRBV11-2
clone_size: few
d_call: NA
j_call: TRBJ1-1

cdr3_nt: TGTGCCAGCAGGGACAGGGGGACCGCAGATACGCAGTATTTT
cdr3_aa: CASRDRGTADTQYF
v_call: TRBV6-1
clone_size: few
d_call: TRBD1
j_call: TRBJ2-3

cdr3_nt: TGCGCCAGCTCTGATGGGGGGAAGACAGATACGCGGTATTTT
cdr3_aa: CASSDGGKTDTRYF
v_call: TRBV5-1
clone_size: few
d_call: NA
j_call: TRBJ2-3

cdr3_nt: TGTGCCAGCAGTGGGGGTAGCGGGGGGGCAACAGATACGCAGTATTTT
cdr3_aa: CASSGGSGGATDTQYF
v_call: TRBV2
clone_size: many
d_call: TRBD2
j_call: TRBJ2-3

cdr3_nt: TGTGCCAGCAGCTTAGGTGTCGGGGGGGCGCCGGAGACCCAGTACTTC
cdr3_aa: CASSLGVGGAPETQYF
v_call: TRBV11-3
clone_size: many
d_call: TRBD2
j_call: TRBJ2-5

cdr3_nt: TGTGCCAGTAGTTCGGAGGAGACTAATGAAAAACTGTTTTTT
cdr3_aa: CASSSEETNEKLFF
v_call: TRBV19
clone_size: many
d_call: NA
j_call: TRBJ1-4

cdr3_nt: TGTGCCAGCAGTGAAAACGAAGGCGCGAACACCGGGGAGCTGTTTTTT
cdr3_aa: CASSENEGANTGELFF
v_call: TRBV25-1
clone_size: many
d_call: NA
j_call: TRBJ2-2

cdr3_nt: TGTGCCAGCAGCCCCCGAGCAGGGGGCCTCAACGAGCAGTACTTC
cdr3_aa: CASSPRAGGLNEQYF
v_call: TRBV7-6
clone_size: many
d_call: TRBD1
j_call: TRBJ2-7

cdr3_nt: TGCGCCAGCAGCAGGGAGGTTCCCAGGGAAGAGACCCAGTACTTC
cdr3_aa: CASSREVPREETQYF
v_call: TRBV5-1
clone_size: many
d_call: NA
j_call: TRBJ2-5

cdr3_nt: TGCGCCAGCAGCTTACGGGCGGACACTGAAGCTTTCTTC
cdr3_aa: CASSLRADTEAFF
v_call: TRBV5-1
clone_size: NA
d_call: NA
j_call: TRBJ1-1

cdr3_nt: TGTGCCAGCAGTTCGGACAGGGTTGGCACAGATACGCAGTATTTT
cdr3_aa: CASSSDRVGTDTQYF
v_call: TRBV2
clone_size: many
d_call: TRBD1
j_call: TRBJ2-3

cdr3_nt: TGCGCCAGCAGCCATCTGGGGGGACAGAACAATGAGCAGTTCTTC
cdr3_aa: CASSHLGGQNNEQFF
v_call: TRBV4-1
clone_size: many
d_call: NA
j_call: TRBJ2-1

cdr3_nt: TGTGCCAGCAGTGCCCAACAGGGGAGTTTTTGGAATGAGCAGTTCTTC
cdr3_aa: CASSAQQGSFWNEQFF
v_call: TRBV2
clone_size: few
d_call: TRBD1
j_call: TRBJ2-1

cdr3_nt: TGTGCCAGTAGGTCCAGGGATTACAATGAGCAGTTCTTC
cdr3_aa: CASRSRDYNEQFF
v_call: TRBV19
clone_size: few
d_call: NA
j_call: TRBJ2-1

cdr3_nt: TGCGCCAGCAGCTTGGAGGCGGGGGGGGCCTACGAGCAGTACTTC
cdr3_aa: CASSLEAGGAYEQYF
v_call: TRBV5-1
clone_size: many
d_call: TRBD2
j_call: TRBJ2-7

cdr3_nt: TGTGCCAGCAGCTTAGCCCGCCAGAATGAAAAACTGTTTTTT
cdr3_aa: CASSLARQNEKLFF
v_call: TRBV7-9
clone_size: many
d_call: NA
j_call: TRBJ1-4

cdr3_nt: TGTGCCAGCAGACTCGGATCTAGCACAGATACGCAGTATTTT
cdr3_aa: CASRLGSSTDTQYF
v_call: TRBV6-2/TRBV6-3
clone_size: many
d_call: NA
j_call: TRBJ2-3

cdr3_nt: TGTGCCACCGGCAGGGAGAACTATGGCTACACCTTC
cdr3_aa: CATGRENYGYTF
v_call: TRBV10-3
clone_size: many
d_call: NA
j_call: TRBJ1-2

cdr3_nt: TGTGCCAGCAGCTTAGGAGGGTCAACTAATGAAAAACTGTTTTTT
cdr3_aa: CASSLGGSTNEKLFF
v_call: TRBV7-8
clone_size: many
d_call: NA
j_call: TRBJ1-4

cdr3_nt: TGTGCCAGCAGTGAAGCGCTTCTAAGCTACGAGCAGTACTTC
cdr3_aa: CASSEALLSYEQYF
v_call: TRBV2
clone_size: many
d_call: NA
j_call: TRBJ2-7

cdr3_nt: TGTGCCACCAGTGGGACTAGCGGAACAGAGACCCAGTACTTC
cdr3_aa: CATSGTSGTETQYF
v_call: TRBV24-1
clone_size: few
d_call: TRBD2
j_call: TRBJ2-5

cdr3_nt: TGCGCCAGCTCACCACCGGGACATTCGGGTGAAAGACTGTTTTTT
cdr3_aa: CASSPPGHSGERLFF
v_call: TRBV18
clone_size: NA
d_call: NA
j_call: TRBJ1-4

cdr3_nt: TGTGCCATCAGTGAGTCTGACAATGAGCAGTTCTTC
cdr3_aa: CAISESDNEQFF
v_call: TRBV10-3
clone_size: medium-sized
d_call: NA
j_call: TRBJ2-1

cdr3_nt: TGTGCCAGCAGCCGGTCGGGAACAGCGAACACCGGGGAGCTGTTTTTT
cdr3_aa: CASSRSGTANTGELFF
v_call: TRBV11-2
clone_size: NA
d_call: NA
j_call: TRBJ2-2

cdr3_nt: TGTGCCAGCAGTAGCGGGGGGACGAACACCGGGGAGCTGTTTTTT
cdr3_aa: CASSSGGTNTGELFF
v_call: TRBV6-4
clone_size: many
d_call: TRBD2
j_call: TRBJ2-2

cdr3_nt: TGCAGTGCTAGGGGACAGGGGGAAGTAACAGATACGCAGTATTTT
cdr3_aa: CSARGQGEVTDTQYF
v_call: TRBV20-1
clone_size: many
d_call: TRBD1
j_call: TRBJ2-3

cdr3_nt: TGCGCCAGCAGCGCGGGACTAGCGGGGGTAGGGCAAGAGACCCAGTACTTC
cdr3_aa: CASSAGLAGVGQETQYF
v_call: TRBV5-1
clone_size: many
d_call: TRBD2
j_call: TRBJ2-5

cdr3_nt: TGTGCCACCAGCAGAGATCGCGGGACGGTGAACACTGAAGCTTTCTTT
cdr3_aa: CATSRDRGTVNTEAFF
v_call: TRBV15
clone_size: many
d_call: NA
j_call: TRBJ1-1

cdr3_nt: TGTGCCAGCAGTCGAAGCAATGAGCAGTTCTTC
cdr3_aa: CASSRSNEQFF
v_call: TRBV6-5
clone_size: many
d_call: NA
j_call: TRBJ2-1

cdr3_nt: TGTGCCAGCAGCTTAAATAGCGGGGCCACCAATGAGCAGTTCTTC
cdr3_aa: CASSLNSGATNEQFF
v_call: TRBV7-3
clone_size: few
d_call: TRBD2
j_call: TRBJ2-1

cdr3_nt: TGTGCCAGCAGTTTGACAGGTGGAGGCAATCAGCCCCAGCATTTT
cdr3_aa: CASSLTGGGNQPQHF
v_call: TRBV6-6
clone_size: many
d_call: NA
j_call: TRBJ1-5

cdr3_nt: TGTGCCAGCAGTTTAGTGGGCACAGATACGCAGTATTTT
cdr3_aa: CASSLVGTDTQYF
v_call: TRBV28
clone_size: many
d_call: NA
j_call: TRBJ2-3

cdr3_nt: TGTGCCACCCTGGGGACAGCCAACACCGGGGAGCTGTTTTTT
cdr3_aa: CATLGTANTGELFF
v_call: TRBV24-1
clone_size: many
d_call: TRBD1
j_call: TRBJ2-2

cdr3_nt: TGCAGCGTTGTTGACTACCGTTTTAATGAGCAGTTCTTC
cdr3_aa: CSVVDYRFNEQFF
v_call: TRBV29-1
clone_size: many
d_call: NA
j_call: TRBJ2-1

cdr3_nt: TGTGCCAGCACCCGGGCAAGGAGCTCCTACGAGCAGCACTTC
cdr3_aa: CASTRARSSYEQHF
v_call: TRBV28
clone_size: once
d_call: NA
j_call: TRBJ2-7

cdr3_nt: TGTGCCAGCAGCCCCCCGAGCTTGACCGGGAACAATGAGCAGTTCTTC
cdr3_aa: CASSPPSLTGNNEQFF
v_call: TRBV5-6
clone_size: many
d_call: NA
j_call: TRBJ2-1

cdr3_nt: TGTGCCAGCAGTCCGATATTGGGACAGGCTGGCTACACCTTC
cdr3_aa: CASSPILGQAGYTF
v_call: TRBV27
clone_size: many
d_call: TRBD1
j_call: TRBJ1-2

cdr3_nt: TGTGCCAGCAGCCAAGAGCCAGGCAGGGCGATAAAAAACACCGGGGAGCTGTTTTTT
cdr3_aa: CASSQEPGRAIKNTGELFF
v_call: TRBV3-1
clone_size: many
d_call: NA
j_call: TRBJ2-2

cdr3_nt: TGTGCCAGCAGTAGACCCACAGCGGTTGGGGAGCTGTTTTTT
cdr3_aa: CASSRPTAVGELFF
v_call: TRBV12-3/TRBV12-4
clone_size: many
d_call: NA
j_call: TRBJ2-2

cdr3_nt: TGCAGTGCTCTAGGTCCCGGGGAGCTGTTTTTT
cdr3_aa: CSALGPGELFF
v_call: TRBV20-1
clone_size: many
d_call: NA
j_call: TRBJ2-2